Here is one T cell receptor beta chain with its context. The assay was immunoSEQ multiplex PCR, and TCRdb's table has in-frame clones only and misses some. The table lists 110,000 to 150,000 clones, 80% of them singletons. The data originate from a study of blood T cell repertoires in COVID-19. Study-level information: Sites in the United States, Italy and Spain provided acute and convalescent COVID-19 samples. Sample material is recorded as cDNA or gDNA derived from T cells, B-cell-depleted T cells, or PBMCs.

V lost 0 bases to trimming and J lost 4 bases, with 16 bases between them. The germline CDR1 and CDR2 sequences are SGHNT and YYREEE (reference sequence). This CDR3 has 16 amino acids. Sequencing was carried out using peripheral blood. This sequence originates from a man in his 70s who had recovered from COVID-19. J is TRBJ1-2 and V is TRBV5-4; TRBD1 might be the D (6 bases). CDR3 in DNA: TGTGCCAGCAGCTTGGGAGGACAGAAAGGAGCCTATGGCTACACCTTC. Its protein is CASSLGGQKGAYGYTF.